This TCR beta chain is from a study of OX40 agonist ivuxolimab in advanced cancers. Overall study: The mean age was approximately 60 years, ranging from roughly 23 to 90, with about four fifths of participants male. Study findings and constraints: Expanded clones tended on average to be more numerous among CD8+ T cells than CD4+.

To note about this clone: Its antigen is as yet unknown.

CDR1 SEHNR and CDR2 FQNEAQ come from the germline V gene (reference sequence). The CDR3 is 15 residues long. Trimming removed 2 bases at V and 0 bases at J, with 11 bases between. Only in-frame clones appear in the TCRdb table, and some are missing; sequencing was by immunoSEQ multiplex PCR. The data hold roughly 64,000 clones, with about four fifths observed a single time. The timepoints at which blood was sampled were baseline, cycle 4 day 1, and cycle 7 day 1. Specimen: CD4+ or CD8+ T cells sorted from blood, collected in a trial of the OX40 agonist ivuxolimab. The V call is TRBV7-9, the J call TRBJ2-7, with D uncertain. The TCR originated in an adult with an advanced solid tumor such as melanoma, head and neck, liver or kidney cancer. The CDR3 coding sequence is TGTGCCAGCAGCTTATCGGGCAGCTTCTCCTACGAGCAGTACTTC. As protein: CASSLSGSFSYEQYF.